These 19 T cell receptor beta chains came from one sample sequenced in a study of blood T cell repertoires in COVID-19 (dated by TCRdb to about 2020). The library was produced with the immunoSEQ multiplex PCR assay. TCRdb provides this immuneACCESS table in a form limited to in-frame rearrangements. Some clones are lacking; in checked studies, under half of them reflect an unresolved V gene, and why the rest are absent is not known. Here the sample has around 290,000 clones; 75% to 90% occur a single time. 10% to 15% of the sample is taken by the ten largest. Sequenced sample: peripheral blood. Receptor source: a woman aged 70-85 years with COVID-19, enrolled during active disease.

The V call is TRBV13, the J call TRBJ1-2, with D hard to call. CDR3 length: 13 residues. Germline V gives CDR1 PRHDT, CDR2 FYEKMQ (reference sequence). Trimming pared 4 bases from V and 4 bases from J, leaving 10 bases between. DNA of the CDR3: TGTGCCAGCAGCTCCCCGGGGAGCTATGGCTACACCTTC. This translates into CASSSPGSYGYTF.

The chain recombines TRBV3-1 (or the pseudogene TRBV3-2) with TRBJ2-7, with D possibly being TRBD2 (5 bases). Germline CDR1 and CDR2: LGHDT and YNNKEL (reference sequence). V gave up 2 bases and J gave up 4 bases, with 12 bases separating them. The CDR3 loop spans 14 amino acids. The CDR3: CASSQSGSPYEQYF. DNA for the CDR3: TGTGCCAGCAGCCAAAGCGGCTCGCCTTACGAGCAGTACTTC.

The chain links TRBV7-9 to TRBJ2-1; 11 bases are a match to TRBD2. The CDR3 spans 19 residues. Trimming cost V 5 bases and J 4 bases; bases outside gene matches: 16. From germline, CDR1 is SEHNR and CDR2 FQNEAQ (reference sequence). Written as DNA, the CDR3 is TGTGCCAGCAGCCCCCGCTGGAGTAGCGGGGGGGCCTCATACAATGAGCAGTTCTTC. Its protein product is CASSPRWSSGGASYNEQFF.

The rearrangement joins TRBV5-6 to TRBJ2-3, with D hard to call. This CDR3 spans 14 amino acids. V lost 1 base, J lost 2 bases, and 8 bases lay in between. Germline V gives CDR1 SGHDT, CDR2 YYEEEE. CDR3 amino acids: CASSLFGLTDTQYF. The CDR3 nucleotides are TGTGCCAGCAGCTTGTTTGGGCTCACAGATACGCAGTATTTT.

V and J are TRBV27 and TRBJ1-1, with D possibly TRBD1 on 5 matching bases. V lost 7 bases and J 6 bases, leaving 12 bases between the germline ends. Germline V lookup: CDR1 MNHEY, CDR2 SMNVEV (reference sequence). The CDR3 covers 12 residues. The CDR3 bases are TGTGCCAGCAAGCAGGGTATAGCTGAAGCTTTCTTT. It specifies CASKQGIAEAFF.

Remarks on this clone: Other DNA sequences within the sample encode an identical CDR3. V gene TRBV24-1 combines with J gene TRBJ2-3; TRBD2 agrees at 7 bases. With 1 base clipped from V and 2 bases from J, the junction kept 5 bases outside the gene matches. This CDR3 contains 16 residues. In germline, CDR1 is KGHDR, CDR2 SFDVKD. DNA of the CDR3: TGTGCCACCAGTGATTTAGGTCGGGGGGACACAGATACGCAGTATTTT. Translating gives CATSDLGRGDTDTQYF.

V and J are TRBV7-9 and TRBJ2-1, with a weak D call TRBD2 (7 bases). V lost 4 bases and J 3 bases, leaving 16 bases between the germline ends. The CDR3 loop spans 16 amino acids. CDR1 and CDR2 (germline): SEHNR, FQNEAQ (reference sequence). The CDR3 sequence: CASSSDGRGLYNEQFF. The DNA for the CDR3 is TGTGCCAGCAGCTCCGATGGGCGGGGGCTCTACAATGAGCAGTTCTTC. The full variable domain, rest sourced from reference TRBV7-9 and TRBJ2-1, is DTGVSQNPRHKITKRGQNVTFRCDPISEHNRLYWYRQTLGQGPEFLTYFQNEAQLEKSRLLSDRFSAERPKGSFSTLEIQRTEQGDSAMYLCASSSDGRGLYNEQFFGPGTRLTVL.

Notes on this clone: Other nucleotide sequences in the sample specify the same CDR3. The J gene is TRBJ1-2, the V gene TRBV14, with D maybe TRBD1 (5 bases). CDR1 is SGHDN and CDR2 is FVKESK in the germline V gene. V lost 1 base, J lost 2 bases, and 5 bases lay in between. The CDR3 has 13 amino acids. The CDR3 DNA follows: TGTGCCAGCAGCCAAGGACAGAACTATGGCTACACCTTC. Amino acids: CASSQGQNYGYTF.

DNA for the CDR3: TGTGCCAGTAGTTCGAGACAGGACCCCTCCGGGATGGAGCCCCAGCATTTT. Translating it yields CASSSRQDPSGMEPQHF. The chain employs TRBV19 and TRBJ1-5; the D gene is possibly TRBD1 (6 bases). CDR1 is LNHDA and CDR2 is SQIVND in the germline V gene (reference sequence). The V end was cut by 5 bases, the J end by 8 bases, with 25 bases between. The CDR3 consists of 17 residues.

The chain recombines TRBV7-2 with TRBJ2-1; a possible D gene is TRBD2 (5 bases). The CDR3 is 14 amino acids. The V and J ends lost 5 bases and 0 bases respectively, with 8 bases between them. Germline assignment: CDR1 SGHTA and CDR2 FQGNSA. DNA for the CDR3: TGTGCCAGCAGCCCCAGCGGCTCCTACAATGAGCAGTTCTTC. Protein sequence: CASSPSGSYNEQFF.

The chain couples TRBV5-1 to TRBJ2-7, with 10 bases identical to TRBD1. Germline V CDR1 and CDR2: SGHRS, YFSETQ. Unmatched junction bases numbered 9, after V lost 5 bases and J lost 4 bases. The CDR3 is 15 residues long. As DNA, the CDR3 is TGCGCCAGCAGTGACCCGGGACAGGGGAAATACGAGCAGTACTTC. Translated, it gives CASSDPGQGKYEQYF.

The chain joins TRBV19 to TRBJ2-7; 7 bases agree with TRBD2. CDR3 length: 13 residues. The junction had 5 bases not matched to a gene; V was cut back by 7 bases and J by 2 bases. The germline V gene encodes CDR1 LNHDA and CDR2 SQIVND (reference sequence). The CDR3 DNA reads as TGTGCCAGTAACCAACGGGGGGCCTACGAGCAGTACTTC. Protein product: CASNQRGAYEQYF. Filled out from reference TRBV19 and TRBJ2-7, the complete variable domain reads DGGITQSPKYLFRKEGQNVTLSCEQNLNHDAMYWYRQDPGQGLRLIYYSQIVNDFQKGDIAEGYSVSREKKESFPLTVTSAQKNPTAFYLCASNQRGAYEQYFGPGTRLTVT.

The chain combines TRBV5-8 with TRBJ1-1; D is possibly TRBD1 (5 bases). V was cut by 2 bases and J by 3 bases, with 11 bases left in between. This CDR3 region has 14 residues. From germline, CDR1 is SGHTS and CDR2 YDEGEE. The CDR3 nucleotides read TGTGCCAGCAGCTTAGGGGTAGGGGACACTGAAGCTTTCTTT. Amino acid sequence: CASSLGVGDTEAFF.

This chain uses TRBV28 with TRBJ2-1; D may be TRBD2 (6 bases). Germline V lookup: CDR1 MDHEN, CDR2 SYDVKM. This CDR3 has 13 residues. The ends were cut back, 5 bases at V and 3 bases at J, with 8 bases in the middle. CDR3 DNA: TGTGCCAGCAGTCCGGGGGACTACAATGAGCAGTTCTTC. Protein sequence: CASSPGDYNEQFF.

J is TRBJ2-3 and V is TRBV4-2, with 9 bases identical to TRBD2. The CDR3 sequence is 14 residues long. The germline gives CDR1 LGHNA, CDR2 YNFKEQ. V shed 5 bases, J shed 4 bases, and the junction held 4 bases outside the gene matches. The CDR3 bases are TGTGCCAGCAGCGAGGGCGGGGGGGCAGATACGCAGTATTTT. Its protein is CASSEGGGADTQYF.

The chain is built from TRBV5-8 and TRBJ2-5; 9 nucleotides agree with TRBD1. V shed 4 bases, J shed 2 bases, and the junction held 6 bases outside the gene matches. The CDR3 is made up of 15 amino acids. Per germline, CDR1 SGHTS and CDR2 YDEGEE. As DNA, the CDR3 is TGTGCCAGCAGCCTAACCGACAGGGGGCAAGAGACCCAGTACTTC. Residues: CASSLTDRGQETQYF.

The chain joins TRBV6-6 to TRBJ2-7; 7 bases are a match to TRBD1. The CDR3 length is 15 residues. V lost 0 bases and J lost 6; bases outside the gene matches: 8. Germline CDR1 and CDR2: MNHNY and SVGAGI (reference sequence). CDR3 amino acids: CASSYSWAGGSEQYF. CDR3 bases: TGTGCCAGCAGTTACTCTTGGGCAGGGGGTAGCGAGCAGTACTTC.

The rearrangement links TRBV12-2 to TRBJ2-3; the table gives TRBD2 as D, unverified against the DNA. TRBV12-2 is listed as a pseudogene. The CDR3 is 18 amino acids. As DNA, the CDR3 is TGTGCAAGTCGCGTACTAGCGGGGGGGCTTCAGGTGACAGATACGCAGTATTTT. Its protein product is CASRVLAGGLQVTDTQYF.

To note about this clone: Other DNA sequences in this specimen translate into the identical CDR3. J is TRBJ1-2 and V is TRBV2, with 7 bases matching TRBD1. V shed 7 bases, J shed 4 bases, and the junction held 3 bases outside the gene matches. This CDR3 spans 12 amino acids. CDR1 is SNHLY and CDR2 is FYNNEI in the germline V gene. The CDR3 sequence: CASNRDSYGYTF. The CDR3 bases are TGTGCCAGCAACAGGGACAGCTATGGCTACACCTTC. Together with reference TRBV2 and TRBJ1-2, the CDR3 gives the full variable domain: EPEVTQTPSHQVTQMGQEVILRCVPISNHLYFYWYRQILGQKVEFLVSFYNNEISEKSEIFDDQFSVERPDGSNFTLKIRSTKLEDSAMYFCASNRDSYGYTFGSGTRLTVV.